This is a list of T cell receptor beta chains from one sample in a study of blood T cell repertoires in COVID-19. The protocol was immunoSEQ multiplex PCR, while the TCRdb copy is restricted to in-frame clones and leaves out a portion. This sample has approximately 91,000 clones; 70% to 90% occur once, and the top ten carry 3.5% to 5.5%. Sequenced: peripheral blood. The receptor set was obtained from a man between 65 and 80 years old with acute or convalescent COVID-19. Both conserved end residues are part of each CDR3. D genes are given only for firm matches. Clone size is not always given. Where it is, it says once, few, many or a class for expanded clones.

J	size	V	D	DNA	CDR3
TRBJ1-6	.	TRBV27	.	TGTGCCAGCAGTTTATCCCGCCAAGCGAGAAGTTCACCCCTCCACTTT	CASSLSRQARSSPLHF
TRBJ1-2	.	TRBV15	.	TGTGCCACCAGAGGGGGGGAGAACTATGGCTACACCTTC	CATRGGENYGYTF
TRBJ2-2	once	TRBV10-1	.	TGCGCCAGCAGTCAGCTTGGGGCCGCGAACACCGGGGAGCTGTTTTTT	CASSQLGAANTGELFF
TRBJ2-3	.	TRBV7-9	TRBD1	TGTGCCAGCAGGCGACAGGGAATTCTGACAGATACGCAGTATTTT	CASRRQGILTDTQYF
TRBJ1-2	few	TRBV28	.	TGTGCCAGCAGTTTAGGGGCCTATGGCTACACCTTC	CASSLGAYGYTF
TRBJ2-5	.	TRBV7-7	.	TGTGCTAGCAGCCTCGGAGGACAGTTAGGGGGAGAGACCCAGTACTTC	CASSLGGQLGGETQYF
TRBJ2-2	.	TRBV19	TRBD1	TGTGCCAGTAAAAGACAGGGTACGAACACCGGGGAGCTGTTTTTT	CASKRQGTNTGELFF
TRBJ2-1	.	TRBV29-1	TRBD1	TGCAGCGGGGGGAGAGGGGGCAAGAATGAGCAGTTCTTC	CSGGRGGKNEQFF
TRBJ1-1	.	TRBV7-9	.	TGTGCCAGCAGCTTAGATGCAGGCAGGCGAACTGAAGCTTTCTTT	CASSLDAGRRTEAFF
TRBJ1-2	.	TRBV2	TRBD1	TGTGCCAGCAGTGTTTCGCAGGGGGCTAACTATGGCTACACCTTC	CASSVSQGANYGYTF
TRBJ1-5	once	TRBV5-6	.	TGTGCCAGCAGCTTGGAACAACATCAGCCCCAGCATTTT	CASSLEQHQPQHF
TRBJ1-5	.	TRBV18	TRBD1	TGTGCCAGCTCACCACTAGGGGGCGCACAGCCCCAGCATTTT	CASSPLGGAQPQHF
TRBJ2-2	.	TRBV5-6	.	TGTGCCAGCAGCTTGGATGCGGGGGCTCACACCGGGGAGCTGTTTTTT	CASSLDAGAHTGELFF
TRBJ1-1	.	TRBV12-3/TRBV12-4	.	TGTGCCAGCAAGATCACAGATAACACTGAAGCTTTCTTT	CASKITDNTEAFF
TRBJ1-1	few	TRBV5-4	.	TGTGCCAGCAGCGCCGGACGTCAGGGCCGAATGAACACTGAAGCTTTCTTT	CASSAGRQGRMNTEAFF
TRBJ1-2	.	TRBV29-1	TRBD1	TGCAGCGTGCGGCAGGGGGCCGAAGCGAGGTATGGCTACACCTTC	CSVRQGAEARYGYTF
TRBJ1-1	once	TRBV28	.	TGTGCCAGCAGTGGAACAGTGAACACTGAAGCTTTCTTT	CASSGTVNTEAFF
TRBJ2-5	.	TRBV5-1	.	TGCGCCAGCAGCCGGATGGGACACTTACAAGAGACCCAGTACTTC	CASSRMGHLQETQYF
TRBJ2-1	few	TRBV9	.	TGTGCCAGCAGCGTAGCGCAGGGTCGCGGCAATGAGCAGTTCTTC	CASSVAQGRGNEQFF
TRBJ2-5	.	TRBV6-6	TRBD1	TGTGCCAGCAGTCCGACAGGGATGTTCAGAGAGACCCAGTACTTC	CASSPTGMFRETQYF
TRBJ1-2	.	TRBV25-1	.	TGTGCCAGCAGTGGGGTAGGGAGTAGCTATGGCTACACCTTC	CASSGVGSSYGYTF
TRBJ1-1	.	TRBV18	.	TGTGCCAGCTCAGGAGACAGCTTCTTCCTCACTGAAGCTTTCTTT	CASSGDSFFLTEAFF
TRBJ1-5	.	TRBV5-4	.	TGTGCCAGCAGCTTGGAATATCAAGGGAGGAATCAGCCCCAGCATTTT	CASSLEYQGRNQPQHF
TRBJ2-1	.	TRBV27	.	TGTGCCAGCAGGGAAACAGGGAGCTCCTACAATGAGCAGTTCTTC	CASRETGSSYNEQFF
TRBJ1-1	.	TRBV10-3	.	TGTGCCATCAGAGGGGTTACGAACACTGAAGCTTTCTTT	CAIRGVTNTEAFF
TRBJ1-5	.	TRBV6-5	.	TGTGCCAGCAGGGGAGCGGGGGGAAGCAATCAGCCCCAGCATTTT	CASRGAGGSNQPQHF
TRBJ1-5	.	TRBV19	TRBD1	TGTGCCAGTAGTACAGCGACAGGGGTAAGGGCGGGCCAGCATTTT	CASSTATGVRAGQHF
TRBJ2-1	.	TRBV13	TRBD2	TGTGCCAGCAGCGGGAGCGGGGGGGCCTCCTACAATGAGCAGTTCTTC	CASSGSGGASYNEQFF
TRBJ1-1	.	TRBV6-5	.	TGTGCCAGCAGCGACGCAGGGCTGTCTGAAGCTTTCTTT	CASSDAGLSEAFF
TRBJ1-5	once	TRBV30	.	TGTGCCTGGAGTGTCCCGGGAACGGGCAATCAGCCCCAGCATTTT	CAWSVPGTGNQPQHF
TRBJ1-5	once	TRBV19	TRBD1	TGTGCCAGTAGCCCACCCGGGGGACAGCTCCTCTGGCCCCAGCATTTT	CASSPPGGQLLWPQHF
TRBJ1-1	.	TRBV19	.	TGTGCCAGTAGTATAGGATTCCTTCGCAGGGCGAACACTGAAGCTTTCTTT	CASSIGFLRRANTEAFF
TRBJ2-3	few	TRBV27	.	TGTGCCAGCCGGGGGGCGGGAGATACGCAGTATTTT	CASRGAGDTQYF
TRBJ1-5	.	TRBV6-5	TRBD1	TGTGCCAGTACCGGGACAGGGGTTAGCAATCAGCCCCAGCATTTT	CASTGTGVSNQPQHF
TRBJ1-4	once	TRBV6-5	.	TGTGCCAGCAGTTACTCCGGAGCAACTAATGAAAAACTGTTTTTT	CASSYSGATNEKLFF
TRBJ2-1	few	TRBV11-2	.	TGTGCCAGCAGCTTAGGACATTACAATGAGCAGTTCTTC	CASSLGHYNEQFF
TRBJ1-5	.	TRBV6-6	TRBD1	TGTGCCAGCAGTTTACAAGGGGGCGGTCAGCCCCAGCATTTT	CASSLQGGGQPQHF
TRBJ1-4	.	TRBV6-4	.	TGTGCCCTCGGCAGGGGTTCTCATGAAAAACTGTTTTTT	CALGRGSHEKLFF
TRBJ2-7	.	TRBV9	TRBD1	TGTGCCAGCAGCGCCGGGACAGGGTCGAACGAGCAGTACTTC	CASSAGTGSNEQYF
TRBJ1-5	.	TRBV3-1/TRBV3-2	.	TGTGCCAGCAGCCAACAGGTTAGCAATCAGCCCCAGCATTTT	CASSQQVSNQPQHF
TRBJ1-4	.	TRBV5-1	.	TGCGCCAGCAGCCCGCGGGGGAGTAATGAAAAACTGTTTTTT	CASSPRGSNEKLFF
TRBJ1-6	.	TRBV27	.	TGTGCCAGCAGTGTAGCCCTAGCGGGAATGTCACCCCTCCACTTT	CASSVALAGMSPLHF
TRBJ1-2	.	TRBV24-1	.	TGTGCCACCAATACAGATGACTATGGCTACACCTTC	CATNTDDYGYTF
TRBJ1-1	.	TRBV28	TRBD1	TGTGCCAGCAGTTCCCACTCACAGGGGTTAACTGAAGCTTTCTTT	CASSSHSQGLTEAFF
TRBJ2-3	.	TRBV6-5	.	TGTGCCAGCAGTTACTCTTCGGCAGATACGCAGTATTTT	CASSYSSADTQYF
TRBJ1-2	.	TRBV28	.	TGTGCCACCCAGTTGGGGGGGCAGGGCTACACCTTC	CATQLGGQGYTF
TRBJ2-1	.	TRBV5-4	.	TGTGCCAGCAGCTTGGGGCAGGGGATGGACAATGAGCAGTTCTTC	CASSLGQGMDNEQFF
TRBJ2-3	.	TRBV19	.	TGTGCCAGTAGTACCCCCGGTAGCACAGATACGCAGTATTTT	CASSTPGSTDTQYF
TRBJ1-1	.	TRBV10-2	.	TGCGCCACCACTATTGAGGGAAGAATGAACACTGAAGCTTTCTTT	CATTIEGRMNTEAFF
TRBJ1-1	.	TRBV5-1	TRBD1	TGCGCCAGCAGCTCCCCGGGACAGGGGACTGAAGCTTTCTTT	CASSSPGQGTEAFF
TRBJ2-2	.	TRBV4-1	TRBD2	TGCGCCAGCAGCCACGACGGCGGGGGGTACGCCGGGGAGCTGTTTTTT	CASSHDGGGYAGELFF
TRBJ2-1	few	TRBV5-1	TRBD2	TGCGCCAGCAGCTTGCTAGCGGGGGGGTACAATGAGCAGTTCTTC	CASSLLAGGYNEQFF
TRBJ2-5	.	TRBV11-2	TRBD2	TGTGCCAGCAGCCCCACGGGGGGGGTAGAGACCCAGTACTTC	CASSPTGGVETQYF
TRBJ1-1	few	TRBV28	TRBD1	TGTGCCAGCAGTTTACCAACAGGGGGCGCGGCTGAAGCTTTCTTT	CASSLPTGGAAEAFF
TRBJ2-1	.	TRBV19	.	TGTGCCAGTAGTATTTCCAGGGTGGATGAGCAGTTCTTC	CASSISRVDEQFF
TRBJ1-4	.	TRBV28	TRBD1	TGTGCCAGCAGTCTGCCGGGACAGGTGAATGAAAAACTGTTTTTT	CASSLPGQVNEKLFF
TRBJ1-2	.	TRBV19	.	TGTGCCAGTAGTATAGCTCTGGGGGCAGGTCGTGGCTACACCTTC	CASSIALGAGRGYTF
TRBJ1-4	.	TRBV5-1	TRBD1	TGCGCCAGCAGCTTGGTCGGACAGGGTCTCACTAATGAAAAACTGTTTTTT	CASSLVGQGLTNEKLFF
TRBJ1-6	once	TRBV9	TRBD1	TGTGCCAGCAGCGCGACAGGGGCGGCTTCACCCCTCCACTTT	CASSATGAASPLHF